A selection of T cell receptor beta chains follows, all from one sample in a study of brain metastases from non-small cell lung cancer. The method was immunoSEQ multiplex PCR; TCRdb's version includes in-frame clones alone and lacks a portion of them. The sample shows over 1,500 clones, 81% of them seen only once. Sequencing used tissue from a brain metastasis. The origin of the receptors is a donor at least 40 years old with non-small cell lung cancer. The CDR3 runs from the conserved cysteine through the conserved F or W. The D gene is left open where the match is weak. Only part of the rows carry a size: once, few, many, or a class if the clone is expanded.

clone_size: NA; d_call: NA; v_call: TRBV9; j_call: TRBJ1-1; cdr3_nt: TGTGCCAGCAGCGTAGCTTTGGGCACTGAAGCTTTCTTT; cdr3_aa: CASSVALGTEAFF
clone_size: NA; d_call: NA; v_call: TRBV18; j_call: TRBJ1-2; cdr3_nt: TGTGCCAGCTCACCACCGAGCACTTACAACTATGGCTACACCTTC; cdr3_aa: CASSPPSTYNYGYTF
clone_size: once; d_call: TRBD1; v_call: TRBV18; j_call: TRBJ1-1; cdr3_nt: TGTGCCAGCTCACCAAACGTTCCAGGGGGCGCGGGTACTGAAGCTTTCTTT; cdr3_aa: CASSPNVPGGAGTEAFF
clone_size: NA; d_call: TRBD1; v_call: TRBV5-1; j_call: TRBJ1-1; cdr3_nt: TGCGCCAGCAGCTTGTATCCGACAGGGGGGGGAAACACTGAAGCTTTCTTT; cdr3_aa: CASSLYPTGGGNTEAFF
clone_size: few; d_call: NA; v_call: TRBV2; j_call: TRBJ2-5; cdr3_nt: TGTGCCAGCAGCTCCATCCCCCGGGAGACCCAGTACTTC; cdr3_aa: CASSSIPRETQYF
clone_size: NA; d_call: NA; v_call: TRBV7-9; j_call: TRBJ2-5; cdr3_nt: TGTGCCAGCAGCCCCTCTCGGGTGGAGACCCAGTACTTC; cdr3_aa: CASSPSRVETQYF
clone_size: NA; d_call: NA; v_call: TRBV27; j_call: TRBJ1-5; cdr3_nt: TGTGCCAGCAATTTATCTGGGGTGCATCAGCCCCAGCATTTT; cdr3_aa: CASNLSGVHQPQHF
clone_size: NA; d_call: NA; v_call: TRBV5-6; j_call: TRBJ1-1; cdr3_nt: TGTGCCAGCAGCTATCGGTTAAAAAACACTGAAGCTTTCTTT; cdr3_aa: CASSYRLKNTEAFF
clone_size: NA; d_call: NA; v_call: TRBV7-9; j_call: TRBJ2-5; cdr3_nt: TGTGCCAGCAGCTTTCGGGAGCAAGAGACCCAGTACTTC; cdr3_aa: CASSFREQETQYF
clone_size: few; d_call: NA; v_call: TRBV12-3/TRBV12-4; j_call: TRBJ1-2; cdr3_nt: TGTGCCAGCAGTTTGAACTATGGCTACACCTTC; cdr3_aa: CASSLNYGYTF
clone_size: NA; d_call: NA; v_call: TRBV5-4; j_call: TRBJ1-1; cdr3_nt: TGTGCCAGCAGCTTGACAAAGGCCACTGAAGCTTTCTTT; cdr3_aa: CASSLTKATEAFF
clone_size: once; d_call: NA; v_call: TRBV19; j_call: TRBJ2-1; cdr3_nt: TGTGCCAGTAGTATGCGGACCCACAATAAGCAGTTCTTC; cdr3_aa: CASSMRTHNKQFF
clone_size: NA; d_call: TRBD1; v_call: TRBV5-1; j_call: TRBJ2-5; cdr3_nt: TGCGCCAGCAGCTTACAGGGGCGCGCGGAGACCCAGTACTTC; cdr3_aa: CASSLQGRAETQYF
clone_size: NA; d_call: NA; v_call: TRBV12-5; j_call: TRBJ1-1; cdr3_nt: TGTGCTAGTGTCCCTTCCCAGGTGAACACTGAAGCTTTCTTT; cdr3_aa: CASVPSQVNTEAFF
clone_size: few; d_call: NA; v_call: TRBV6-2/TRBV6-3; j_call: TRBJ1-5; cdr3_nt: TGTGCCAGCAGCGAAATAGGGCGAAGCAATCAGCCCCAGCATTTT; cdr3_aa: CASSEIGRSNQPQHF
clone_size: NA; d_call: NA; v_call: TRBV28; j_call: TRBJ1-1; cdr3_nt: TGTGCCAGCAGGCCCCCAGCCCCGAACACTGAAGCTTTCTTT; cdr3_aa: CASRPPAPNTEAFF
clone_size: NA; d_call: TRBD1; v_call: TRBV18; j_call: TRBJ1-1; cdr3_nt: TGTGCCAGCTCACCAGGACAGGACACTGAAGCTTTTTTT; cdr3_aa: CASSPGQDTEAFF
clone_size: NA; d_call: NA; v_call: TRBV14; j_call: TRBJ2-1; cdr3_nt: TGTGCCAGCAGCCAGTCGGGGAAATTCAATGAGCAGTTCTTC; cdr3_aa: CASSQSGKFNEQFF
clone_size: once; d_call: NA; v_call: TRBV9; j_call: TRBJ1-2; cdr3_nt: TGTGCCAGCAGCGTAACATTTGGTATTGGCGTAAACTATGGCTACACCTTC; cdr3_aa: CASSVTFGIGVNYGYTF
clone_size: NA; d_call: TRBD1; v_call: TRBV29-1; j_call: TRBJ1-1; cdr3_nt: TGCAGCGTCGGACAGGGGCAGGGGAACACTGAAGCTTTCTTT; cdr3_aa: CSVGQGQGNTEAFF
clone_size: NA; d_call: TRBD1; v_call: TRBV27; j_call: TRBJ1-6; cdr3_nt: TGTGCCAGCAGCCCAGGGGGGACACAACCTTTCCCCCTCCACTTT; cdr3_aa: CASSPGGTQPFPLHF
clone_size: NA; d_call: NA; v_call: TRBV24-1; j_call: TRBJ1-2; cdr3_nt: TGTGCCACCAGTGATTCCTGGACAACGGGCTATGGCTACACCTTC; cdr3_aa: CATSDSWTTGYGYTF
clone_size: NA; d_call: NA; v_call: TRBV7-3; j_call: TRBJ2-1; cdr3_nt: TGTGCCAGCGCGACGGGACCTGAGGACAATGAGCAGTTCTTC; cdr3_aa: CASATGPEDNEQFF
clone_size: NA; d_call: NA; v_call: TRBV5-1; j_call: TRBJ2-3; cdr3_nt: TGCGCCAGCAGCTTGGGGGGTCTGACAGGTGGTAGCACAGATACGCAGTATTTT; cdr3_aa: CASSLGGLTGGSTDTQYF
clone_size: NA; d_call: NA; v_call: TRBV7-8; j_call: TRBJ1-1; cdr3_nt: TGTGCCAGTAGCTTAGAGAGGGGGAACACTGAAGCTTTCTTT; cdr3_aa: CASSLERGNTEAFF
clone_size: NA; d_call: NA; v_call: TRBV6-5; j_call: TRBJ1-5; cdr3_nt: TGTGCCAGCAGTATTAAGTGGAATAGCAATCAGCCCCAGCATTTT; cdr3_aa: CASSIKWNSNQPQHF
clone_size: NA; d_call: TRBD2; v_call: TRBV4-1; j_call: TRBJ2-1; cdr3_nt: TGCGCCAGCAGCCAAGATCGGGCTAGCGGGGGCTATGAGCAGTTCTTC; cdr3_aa: CASSQDRASGGYEQFF
clone_size: NA; d_call: NA; v_call: TRBV2; j_call: TRBJ1-1; cdr3_nt: TGTGCTAGCAGTGAACTACAGGGAGGAGGCACTGAAGCTTTCTTT; cdr3_aa: CASSELQGGGTEAFF
clone_size: once; d_call: NA; v_call: TRBV6-5; j_call: TRBJ1-1; cdr3_nt: TGTGCCAGCAGTCCCCCCGGGCAGGTGGCCTCTGAAGCTTTCTTT; cdr3_aa: CASSPPGQVASEAFF
clone_size: NA; d_call: NA; v_call: TRBV3-1/TRBV3-2; j_call: TRBJ1-6; cdr3_nt: TGTGCCAGCAGCCAAGATTATATTTCACCCCTCCACTTT; cdr3_aa: CASSQDYISPLHF
clone_size: NA; d_call: TRBD1; v_call: TRBV18; j_call: TRBJ2-3; cdr3_nt: TGTGCCAGCTCACCTCCGGGACAGGGATCATGGCATGTCCTCACAGATACGCAGTATTTT; cdr3_aa: CASSPPGQGSWHVLTDTQYF
clone_size: NA; d_call: NA; v_call: TRBV6-2/TRBV6-3; j_call: TRBJ2-7; cdr3_nt: TGTGCCAGCAGTTGGGTAGGGGACTACGAGCAGTACTTC; cdr3_aa: CASSWVGDYEQYF
clone_size: once; d_call: NA; v_call: TRBV7-9; j_call: TRBJ1-3; cdr3_nt: TGTGCCAGCAGCTTGGCCAGACGGATCTCTGGAAACACCATATATTTT; cdr3_aa: CASSLARRISGNTIYF
clone_size: NA; d_call: TRBD1; v_call: TRBV30; j_call: TRBJ2-4; cdr3_nt: TGTGCCTGGAGCAGGGGGTTCAAAAACATTCAGTATTTC; cdr3_aa: CAWSRGFKNIQYF
clone_size: NA; d_call: NA; v_call: TRBV5-1; j_call: TRBJ1-1; cdr3_nt: TGCGCCAGCAGCTTGGCCCAGGGGCATACTGAAGCTTTCTTT; cdr3_aa: CASSLAQGHTEAFF
clone_size: NA; d_call: NA; v_call: TRBV5-5; j_call: TRBJ2-4; cdr3_nt: TGTGCCAGCAGCTTGGCTAACAGGAGAGCCAAAAACATTCAGTACTTC; cdr3_aa: CASSLANRRAKNIQYF
clone_size: NA; d_call: NA; v_call: TRBV24-1; j_call: TRBJ1-5; cdr3_nt: TGTGCCACCAGTGAAACGACAGAGGGAACTCAGCCCCAGCATTTT; cdr3_aa: CATSETTEGTQPQHF